These 15 T cell receptor beta chains share one sample of origin, sequenced in a study of cytomegalovirus exposure and HLA in healthy donors. This PCR relied on a set of 60 Vbeta primers and 13 Jbeta primers. Method: immunoSEQ multiplex PCR; TCRdb's copy keeps in-frame clones and lacks some. The data hold 75,000 to 100,000 clones, with around 67% observed a single time. Sequences were obtained from PBMCs. Receptors originate from a male donor in good health and CMV-seronegative.

This chain connects TRBV5-1 to TRBJ1-1; 11 bases agree with TRBD1. The germline V gene encodes CDR1 SGHRS and CDR2 YFSETQ. This CDR3 comprises 16 residues. V trimming: 2 bases; J trimming: 6 bases; junction bases outside the gene matches: 9. The CDR3 DNA follows: TGCGCCAGCAGCTTACGGACAGGGGGCGCTTTGGCTGAAGCTTTCTTT. Translated: CASSLRTGGALAEAFF.

This clone was detected only once. The J gene is TRBJ2-2, the V gene TRBV30; TRBD1 might be the D (5 bases). Germline-derived CDR1 and CDR2 are GTSNPN and SVGIG (reference sequence). CDR3 length: 14 residues. Trimming stripped 1 base from V and 0 bases from J, with 6 bases between. The CDR3 DNA is TGTGCCTGGAGTGCACAGGCGAACACCGGGGAGCTGTTTTTT. Amino acid sequence: CAWSAQANTGELFF. The variable domain in full, with the rest retrieved from reference TRBV30 and TRBJ2-2, is SQTIHQWPATLVQPVGSPLSLECTVEGTSNPNLYWYRQAAGRGLQLLFYSVGIGQISSEVPQNLSASRPQDRQFILSSKKLLLSDSGFYLCAWSAQANTGELFFGEGSRLTVL.

The chain carries TRBV10-3 and TRBJ2-3; 7 nucleotides line up with TRBD1. The CDR3 loop spans 14 amino acids. V gave up 6 bases and J gave up 8 bases; unmatched junction bases: 11. The V gene's germline CDR1 is ENHRY and CDR2 SYGVKD. The CDR3: CAIRGTEKSVTQYF. As DNA, the CDR3 is TGTGCCATCAGAGGGACAGAAAAAAGTGTTACGCAGTATTTT.

This rearrangement joins TRBV5-1 to TRBJ2-1; no clear D gene. This CDR3 has 12 amino acids. Germline lookup yields CDR1 SGHRS and CDR2 YFSETQ. V lost 0 bases and J 7 bases, leaving 5 bases between the germline ends. Written as DNA, the CDR3 is TGCGCCAGCAGCTTGGCGTTTAATGAGCAGTTCTTC. Translation: CASSLAFNEQFF. Full variable domain (rest looked up from reference TRBV5-1 and TRBJ2-1): KAGVTQTPRYLIKTRGQQVTLSCSPISGHRSVSWYQQTPGQGLQFLFEYFSETQRNKGNFPGRFSGRQFSNSRSEMNVSTLELGDSALYLCASSLAFNEQFFGPGTRLTVL.

This clone occurred many times. DNA for the CDR3: TGCGCCAGCAGCTTGGTTCTAGCGGGAGGGGGATACGAGCAGTACTTC. Translated: CASSLVLAGGGYEQYF. This chain links TRBV5-1 with TRBJ2-7; 12 nucleotides line up with TRBD2. Germline V gene lookup returns CDR1 SGHRS and CDR2 YFSETQ. Germline trimming cut 0 bases from V and 4 bases from J; bases unmatched to any gene: 5. The length of the CDR3 is 16 residues.

This clone came up a few times. The gene calls are TRBV28 and TRBJ1-5, with D perhaps matching TRBD1 (6 bases). The germline V and J ends were trimmed by 6 bases and 4 bases, with 10 bases remaining between them. This CDR3 comprises 13 residues. CDR1 MDHEN and CDR2 SYDVKM come from the germline V gene. The CDR3 region has the DNA TGTGCCAGCAGGAACCAGGGGAATCAGCCCCAGCATTTT. Translated, it gives CASRNQGNQPQHF. The full variable domain, in which reference TRBV28 and TRBJ1-5 provide the parts outside the CDR3, is DVKVTQSSRYLVKRTGEKVFLECVQDMDHENMFWYRQDPGLGLRLIYFSYDVKMKEKGDIPEGYSVSREKKERFSLILESASTNQTSMYLCASRNQGNQPQHFGDGTRLSIL.

The chain couples TRBV11-3 to TRBJ2-5, with 11 bases that match TRBD2. CDR1 and CDR2 from the germline V gene are SGHNT and YENEEA. Germline trimming cut 1 base from V and 3 bases from J; bases unmatched to any gene: 4. The CDR3 has 16 residues. CDR3 sequence (DNA): TGTGCCAGCAGCTTAGGCGGGACTAGCGGCAAAGAGACCCAGTACTTC. Protein: CASSLGGTSGKETQYF.

V gene TRBV2 combines with J gene TRBJ2-7; tentative D call: TRBD1 (6 bases). The V and J ends lost 7 bases and 5 bases respectively, with 18 bases between them. The V gene's germline CDR1 is SNHLY and CDR2 FYNNEI. The CDR3 is 14 residues long. The CDR3 reads CASTPRGRGHEQYF. In DNA form, the CDR3 reads TGTGCCAGCACCCCGAGAGGCAGGGGTCACGAGCAGTACTTC.

The rearrangement links TRBV27 to TRBJ1-1; TRBD1 matches 8 bases. The CDR3 is 16 residues long. With 4 bases clipped from V and 5 bases from J, the junction kept 12 bases outside the gene matches. CDR1 and CDR2 (germline): MNHEY, SMNVEV (reference sequence). The CDR3 DNA reads as TGTGCCAGCAGTTCACATCTTAGGACAGGGCGTACTGAAGCTTTCTTT. This encodes CASSSHLRTGRTEAFF.

The chain couples TRBV29-1 to TRBJ1-3, with D tentatively TRBD1 (6 bases). The CDR3 spans 14 residues. CDR1 is SQVTM and CDR2 is ANQGSEA in the germline V gene. V lost 4 bases, J lost 0 bases, and 10 bases lay in between. CDR3 region: CSVGDISSGNTIYF. The CDR3 DNA reads as TGCAGCGTTGGGGACATAAGCTCTGGAAACACCATATATTTT.

This chain links TRBV11-2 with TRBJ1-1; 9 bases are a match to TRBD1. The CDR3 consists of 17 residues. Germline CDR1 SGHAT, CDR2 FQNNGV. The trim removed 1 base at V and 0 bases at J, leaving 6 bases unmatched. CDR3 region: CASSLAGTGKMNTEAFF. The CDR3 DNA reads as TGTGCCAGCAGCTTAGCTGGGACAGGGAAAATGAACACTGAAGCTTTCTTT.

This rearrangement joins TRBV20-1 to TRBJ2-7; D not resolved. The CDR3 covers 10 residues. Germline V CDR1 and CDR2: DFQATT, SNEGSKA (reference sequence). V was trimmed by 5 bases and J by 5 bases, leaving 7 bases between them. As DNA, the CDR3 is TGCAGTGCTGTCCGGGACGAGCAGTACTTC. It specifies CSAVRDEQYF.

The chain is built from TRBV29-1 and TRBJ1-1; TRBD1 is a possible D gene (6 bases). Germline CDR1 SQVTM, CDR2 ANQGSEA. The V gene lost 4 bases and the J gene lost 1 base, with 13 bases spanning the gap. The CDR3 extends over 14 amino acids. CDR3: CSVAKGTPNTEAFF. DNA for the CDR3: TGCAGCGTTGCTAAGGGGACACCGAACACTGAAGCTTTCTTT.

V and J are TRBV15 and TRBJ1-2; 9 positions agree with TRBD1. From germline, CDR1 is LNHNV and CDR2 YYDKDF (reference sequence). This CDR3 has 15 residues. V lost 5 bases and J lost 5; bases outside the gene matches: 9. CDR3 residues: CATSPPGTGLYGYTF. The CDR3 DNA follows: TGTGCCACCAGCCCCCCCGGGACAGGGCTGTATGGCTACACCTTC. The variable domain in full, with the rest retrieved from reference TRBV15 and TRBJ1-2, is DAMVIQNPRYQVTQFGKPVTLSCSQTLNHNVMYWYQQKSSQAPKLLFHYYDKDFNNEADTPDNFQSRRPNTSFCFLDIRSPGLGDTAMYLCATSPPGTGLYGYTFGSGTRLTVV.

J is TRBJ1-2 and V is TRBV27; the match to TRBD1 covers 9 bases. The CDR3 loop spans 13 amino acids. Unmatched junction bases numbered 2, after V lost 2 bases and J lost 7 bases. In germline, CDR1 is MNHEY, CDR2 SMNVEV (reference sequence). The CDR3 DNA sequence: TGTGCCAGCAGTTTAACAGGGGGCCGTGGCTACACCTTC. Translated, it gives CASSLTGGRGYTF.